These T cell receptor beta chains were read from a single sample in a study of cytomegalovirus exposure and HLA in healthy donors. Assay used: immunoSEQ multiplex PCR; TCRdb lists only in-frame clones, some missing. Among approximately 190,000 clones listed, around 80% were seen once. The sample consisted of PBMCs. The receptors derive from a man aged 35-49 years in good health and CMV-seropositive. The CDR3 runs from the conserved cysteine through the conserved F or W. D genes are given only for firm matches. The size field is filled for only some rows; it gives once, few, many or a size class.

>NA|NA|TRBJ2-6|TRBV28
TGTGCCAGCAGTAAAGGGGGAGCTGGGGCCAACGTCCTGACTTTC
CASSKGGAGANVLTF
>TRBD2|NA|TRBJ2-1|TRBV27
TGTGCCAGCAGTTCCGTTCGACTAGCGTACGATGAGCAGTTCTTC
CASSSVRLAYDEQFF
>TRBD1|NA|TRBJ2-7|TRBV6-5
TGTGCCAGCAGTTTACGGACAGGGAATTACGAGCAGTACTTC
CASSLRTGNYEQYF
>TRBD1|NA|TRBJ2-1|TRBV29-1
TGCAGCGTTGAAGGTGGGACAGGGGGTCGGAATGAGCAGTTCTTC
CSVEGGTGGRNEQFF
>NA|once|TRBJ1-3|TRBV15
TGTGCCACCAGCAGAGATTTGCCACAAGACTCTGGAAACACCATATATTTT
CATSRDLPQDSGNTIYF
>TRBD2|NA|TRBJ2-7|TRBV9
TGTGCCAGCACTCCGGGACTAGCACTATACGAGCAGTACTTC
CASTPGLALYEQYF
>TRBD2|NA|TRBJ2-1|TRBV11-3
TGTGCCAGCAGCTTAACCCGGGGGGGCAGATTAGGTGAGCAGTTCTTC
CASSLTRGGRLGEQFF
>NA|NA|TRBJ2-7|TRBV6-1
TGTGCCAGCAGTGAACAGGCTAGCAGCTACGAGCAGTACTTC
CASSEQASSYEQYF
>NA|NA|TRBJ2-1|TRBV5-5
TGTGCCAGCAGCTTGGGGGCAGGGTCGCACAATGAGCAGTTCTTC
CASSLGAGSHNEQFF
>NA|NA|TRBJ2-1|TRBV4-1
TGCGCCAGCAGCCAAGATGGGGCCTCCTACAATGAGCAGTTCTTC
CASSQDGASYNEQFF
>NA|NA|TRBJ2-1|TRBV5-1
TGCGCCAGCAGCGGTACCGGGACTTCCTACAATGAGCAGTTCTTC
CASSGTGTSYNEQFF
>TRBD1|NA|TRBJ2-3|TRBV5-4
TGTGCCAGCACCCGGACAGGGTTTGTTACAGATACGCAGTATTTT
CASTRTGFVTDTQYF
>NA|NA|TRBJ1-1|TRBV5-6
TGTGCCAGCAGCTTGAGACACCAATTGAACACTGAAGCTTTCTTT
CASSLRHQLNTEAFF
>NA|NA|TRBJ2-6|TRBV19
TGTGCCAGTAGTACGGCAGGGCCTACGTCAGGGGCCAACGGCCTGACTTTC
CASSTAGPTSGANGLTF
>TRBD1|NA|TRBJ1-1|TRBV5-1
TGCGCCAGCAGCCCTCTAACCCCCGGGACAGTGAACACTGAAGCTTTCTTT
CASSPLTPGTVNTEAFF
>TRBD1|NA|TRBJ2-4|TRBV14
TGTGCCAGCAGCCAGACAGGGGGCGCGAACATTCAGTACTTC
CASSQTGGANIQYF
>NA|once|TRBJ2-7|TRBV7-9
TGTTCCAGCAGTACCGGACAGTCCTACGAGCAGTACTTC
CSSSTGQSYEQYF
>NA|few|TRBJ2-5|TRBV2
TGTGCCAGCAGTAGGGGCCAAGAGACCCAGTACTTC
CASSRGQETQYF
>TRBD1|NA|TRBJ1-3|TRBV6-6
TGTGCCAGCAGTGACAGGGGTGGAAACACCATATATTTT
CASSDRGGNTIYF
>TRBD1|few|TRBJ2-5|TRBV7-7
TGTGCTAGCAGCCGGGACAGGGGGATGGCCCAGTACTTC
CASSRDRGMAQYF
>TRBD2|NA|TRBJ2-7|TRBV4-1
TGCGCCAGCAGCCAAGCTCTCGGCCTAGCGGGAGACGAGCAGTACTTC
CASSQALGLAGDEQYF